This entry is about one T cell receptor (beta chain). Naive CD8 populations comprised CD45RO-negative cells positively selected for CCR7, excluding terminally differentiated effector memory CD45RA+ cells. The sample comes from a study of shared clonotypes between healthy human individuals. CDR1 is WSHSY and CDR2 is SAAADI in the germline V gene. The CDR3 is 14 residues long. V was pared by 5 bases and J by 2 bases, with 11 bases between. Some clones are missing from TCRdb's copy, which holds only in-frame ones; the method was immunoSEQ multiplex PCR. This table has about 2 million clones, about 95% appearing once.

The rearrangement joins TRBV10-2 to TRBJ2-3, with unresolved D. This sequence originates from a young man in good health. The source material was naive CD8+ T cells sorted from blood. CDR3 region: CASSFVGYTDTQYF. The CDR3 DNA reads as TGCGCCAGCAGTTTCGTGGGTTACACAGATACGCAGTATTTT.